This entry lists 8 T cell receptor beta chains sequenced from one sample in a study of blood T cell repertoires in COVID-19. Generated by immunoSEQ multiplex PCR, the TCRdb table keeps only in-frame clones and is missing some. The data contain 150,000 to 200,000 clones, 70% to 90% of them singletons. The sequenced sample consisted of peripheral blood. These receptors were obtained from a woman in her seventies with acute or convalescent COVID-19.

This chain links TRBV18 with TRBJ2-7; 9 nucleotides agree with TRBD2. The length of the CDR3 is 15 residues. Trimming took 3 bases from V and 3 from J; bases not matched to a gene: 6. Germline loops: CDR1 KGHSH, CDR2 LQKENI. For the CDR3, the DNA is TGTGCCAGCTCACCTGAGCGGGGGGACTACTACGAGCAGTACTTC. This translates into CASSPERGDYYEQYF.

This clone has more than one count but fewer than ten. V gene TRBV6-5 combines with J gene TRBJ1-3, with 7 bases identical to TRBD1. The germline V gene encodes CDR1 MNHEY and CDR2 SVGAGI. This CDR3 spans 15 amino acids. Losses at the gene ends were 9 bases for V and 4 bases for J; bases not matched to a gene: 12. DNA of the CDR3: TGTGCCAGTGGGAGCCTGACAGGGAGCGGAAACACCATATATTTT. Translating gives CASGSLTGSGNTIYF.

J is TRBJ2-7 and V is TRBV19; possibly TRBD2 for D (5 bases). Germline V gives CDR1 LNHDA, CDR2 SQIVND (reference sequence). V was cut by 0 bases and J by 2 bases, with 17 bases left in between. The CDR3 is 17 amino acids. This chain's CDR3 is CASSIDPGLAIPYEQYF. The CDR3 DNA is TGTGCCAGTAGTATAGACCCCGGACTGGCGATCCCCTACGAGCAGTACTTC.

V and J are TRBV30 and TRBJ1-6; 7 nucleotides line up with TRBD1. The trim removed 4 bases at V and 5 bases at J, leaving 2 bases unmatched. Per the germline V gene, CDR1 is GTSNPN and CDR2 is SVGIG (reference sequence). There are 13 residues in the CDR3. The CDR3 DNA reads as TGTGCCTGGACAGGGGGAAATAATTCACCCCTCCACTTT. It yields the protein CAWTGGNNSPLHF.

This chain connects TRBV9 to TRBJ2-5; tentative D call: TRBD1 (5 bases). The CDR3 loop spans 15 amino acids. V was shortened by 2 bases and J by 1 base, with 12 bases between the two germline ends. Germline V lookup: CDR1 SGDLS, CDR2 YYNGEE. The CDR3 DNA sequence: TGTGCCAGCAGCGTTACGGCACAGGTCCAAGAGACCCAGTACTTC. Its protein is CASSVTAQVQETQYF.

As regards this clone: Germline is not matched at one junction end, which may reflect a read error. The V gene is TRBV7-9, the J gene TRBJ2-3, with 10 bases matching TRBD2. The CDR3 is 16 amino acids. CDR1 and CDR2 from the germline V gene are SEHNR and FQNEAQ (reference sequence). The DNA of the CDR3 is TGTGCCAGCAGCTTAGTTAGCGGGAGGAGCACAGATACCCAGTATTTT. Amino acid sequence: CASSLVSGRSTDTQYF.

DNA of the CDR3: TGTGCCAGCAGCTTATCAGGGGGAAACACCATATATTTT. Encoded protein: CASSLSGGNTIYF. The chain is built from TRBV7-8 and TRBJ1-3; tentative D call: TRBD1 (5 bases). The V and J ends lost 2 bases and 4 bases respectively, with 6 bases between them. This CDR3 has 13 amino acids. The germline V gene has CDR1 SGHVS and CDR2 FQNEAQ.

V is TRBV11-3 and J is TRBJ1-2; 7 nucleotides agree with TRBD1. V gave up 5 bases and J gave up 6 bases; unmatched junction bases: 12. Looked up from germline, CDR1 is SGHNT and CDR2 is YENEEA. The CDR3 extends over 15 amino acids. This CDR3 reads CASSPGGKGGDGYTF. The CDR3 DNA is TGTGCCAGCAGCCCAGGGGGGAAGGGGGGTGATGGCTACACCTTC. Together with reference TRBV11-3 and TRBJ1-2, the CDR3 gives the full variable domain: EAGVVQSPRYKIIEKKQPVAFWCNPISGHNTLYWYLQNLGQGPELLIRYENEEAVDDSQLPKDRFSAERLKGVDSTLKIQPAELGDSAVYLCASSPGGKGGDGYTFGSGTRLTVV.